This T cell receptor beta chain comes out of a study of T cell repertoires in cytomegalovirus infection. At the level of the study: Indications of both CMV infection and matching HLA type were provided by public TCR beta signatures. General study points: Cumulative frequency (of public TCR beta family members) identified carriers of CMV plus the relevant HLA. HLA-C-restricted TCR beta clonotypes specific for CMV led the ex vivo response.

CDR3 length: 15 amino acids. Losses at the gene ends were 1 base for V and 4 bases for J; bases not matched to a gene: 2. Germline-derived CDR1 and CDR2 are SGHTA and FQGNSA. From the reads, TCRdb called clonotypes with MiXCR, one entry per CDR3 protein. The table has around 550,000 distinct CDR3 sequences, about 25% seen once. Remarks on this clonotype: As yet, its antigen is unknown.

V gene TRBV7-2 combines with J gene TRBJ1-5; 9 bases are shared with TRBD1. The sample comprised PBMCs. The sequence derives from a human donor in good health (CMV status not recorded). Some clones in this sample may be carry-over from other donors' samples. The CDR3 is CASSLGDRENQPQHF. The CDR3 DNA reads as TGTGCCAGCAGCTTAGGGGACAGGGAAAATCAGCCCCAGCATTTT.